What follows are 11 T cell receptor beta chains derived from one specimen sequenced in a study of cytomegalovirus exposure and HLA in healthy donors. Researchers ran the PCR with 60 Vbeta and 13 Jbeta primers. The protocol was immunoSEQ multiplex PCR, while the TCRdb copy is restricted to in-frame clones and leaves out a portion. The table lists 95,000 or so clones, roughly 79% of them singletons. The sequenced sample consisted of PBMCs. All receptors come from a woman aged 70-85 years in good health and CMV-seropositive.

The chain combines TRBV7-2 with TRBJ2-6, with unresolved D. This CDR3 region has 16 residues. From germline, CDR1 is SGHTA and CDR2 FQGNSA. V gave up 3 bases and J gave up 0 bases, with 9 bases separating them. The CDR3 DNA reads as TGTGCCAGCAGCTTTCGACAATTCTCTGGGGCCAACGTCCTGACTTTC. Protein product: CASSFRQFSGANVLTF.

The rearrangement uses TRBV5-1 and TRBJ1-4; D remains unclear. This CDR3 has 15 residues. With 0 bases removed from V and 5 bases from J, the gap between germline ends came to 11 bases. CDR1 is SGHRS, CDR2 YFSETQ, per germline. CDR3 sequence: CASSLASARNEKLFF. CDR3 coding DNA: TGCGCCAGCAGCTTGGCGTCCGCGAGGAATGAAAAACTGTTTTTT.

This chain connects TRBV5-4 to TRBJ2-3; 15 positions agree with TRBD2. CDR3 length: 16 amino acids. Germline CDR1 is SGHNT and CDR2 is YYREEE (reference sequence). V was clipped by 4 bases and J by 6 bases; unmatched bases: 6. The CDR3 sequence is CASSSGLAGGWDTQYF. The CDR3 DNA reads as TGTGCCAGCAGCAGCGGACTAGCGGGAGGGTGGGATACGCAGTATTTT.

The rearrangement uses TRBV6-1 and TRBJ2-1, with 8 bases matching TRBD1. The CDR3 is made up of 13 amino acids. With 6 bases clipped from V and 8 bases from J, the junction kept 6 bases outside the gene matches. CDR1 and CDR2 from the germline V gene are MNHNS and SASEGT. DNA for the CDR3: TGTGCCAGCAGAAGGACAGGGCTCGATGAGCAGTTCTTC. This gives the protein CASRRTGLDEQFF.

DNA of the CDR3: TGTGCCAGCAGCCTCGGGACTAGCCACAATGAGCAGTTCTTC. It translates to CASSLGTSHNEQFF. The chain couples TRBV7-2 to TRBJ2-1; 9 bases fit TRBD2. Germline V gene sequence: CDR1 SGHTA, CDR2 FQGNSA. The V and J ends lost 5 bases and 5 bases, in that order; junction bases with no gene match: 4. The CDR3 length is 14 residues. The full variable domain, rest sourced from reference TRBV7-2 and TRBJ2-1, is GAGVSQSPSNKVTEKGKDVELRCDPISGHTALYWYRQSLGQGLEFLIYFQGNSAPDKSGLPSDRFSAERTGGSVSTLTIQRTQQEDSAVYLCASSLGTSHNEQFFGPGTRLTVL.

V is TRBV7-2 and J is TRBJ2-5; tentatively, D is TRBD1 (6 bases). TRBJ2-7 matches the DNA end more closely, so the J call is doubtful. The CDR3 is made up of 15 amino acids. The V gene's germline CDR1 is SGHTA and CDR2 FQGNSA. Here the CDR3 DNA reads TGTGCCAGCAGCTTAGTGCAGGGGAGCTCCTACGAGCAGTACTTC. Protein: CASSLVQGSSYEQYF.

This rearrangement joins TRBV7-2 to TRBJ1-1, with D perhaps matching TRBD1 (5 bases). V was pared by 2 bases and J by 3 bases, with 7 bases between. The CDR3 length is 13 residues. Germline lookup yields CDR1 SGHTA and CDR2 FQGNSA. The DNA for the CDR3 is TGTGCCAGCAGCTTAAGACAGCACACTGAAGCTTTCTTT. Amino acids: CASSLRQHTEAFF.

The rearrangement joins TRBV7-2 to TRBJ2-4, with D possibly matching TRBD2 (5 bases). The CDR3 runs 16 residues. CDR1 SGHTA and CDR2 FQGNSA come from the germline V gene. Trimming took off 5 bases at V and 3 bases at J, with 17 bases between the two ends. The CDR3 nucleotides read TGTGCCAGCAGCCCGGGCTGGAGGTTGGGCAAAAACATTCAGTACTTC. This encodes CASSPGWRLGKNIQYF.

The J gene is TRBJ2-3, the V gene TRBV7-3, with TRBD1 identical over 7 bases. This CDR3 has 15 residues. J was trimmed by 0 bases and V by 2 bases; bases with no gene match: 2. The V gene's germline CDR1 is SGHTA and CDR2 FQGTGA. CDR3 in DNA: TGTGCCAGCAGCTTAGGACAGGCTAGCACAGATACGCAGTATTTT. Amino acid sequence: CASSLGQASTDTQYF.

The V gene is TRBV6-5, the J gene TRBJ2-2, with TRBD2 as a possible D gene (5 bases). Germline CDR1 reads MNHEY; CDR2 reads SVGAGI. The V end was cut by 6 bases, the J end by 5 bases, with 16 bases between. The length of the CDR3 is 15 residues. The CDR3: CASSRRPSGTGELFF. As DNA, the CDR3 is TGTGCCAGCAGCCGAAGACCCTCGGGGACCGGGGAGCTGTTTTTT.

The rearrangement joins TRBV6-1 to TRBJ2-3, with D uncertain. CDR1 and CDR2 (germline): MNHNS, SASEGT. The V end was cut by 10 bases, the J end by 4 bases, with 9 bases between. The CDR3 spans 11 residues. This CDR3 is CATCRADTQYF. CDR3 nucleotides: TGTGCCACCTGTAGAGCAGATACGCAGTATTTT.